This T cell receptor (beta chain) was obtained from a study of T-cell reconstitution after alpha-beta-depleted transplantation in children. Unique molecular identifiers were incorporated during preparation of the TCRbeta library. TCRdb used MiXCR to reprocess the PCR reads, holding one entry per CDR3 protein. The top ten clones hold 3% to 3.5% of a sample with a few hundred thousand distinct CDR3 sequences, approximately 20% of them seen once. In germline, CDR1 is DFQATT, CDR2 SNEGSKA (reference sequence). This CDR3 contains 15 residues. V dropped 5 bases and J dropped 5; count of bases not matched to a gene: 10.

The receptor comes from a human donor who donated a stem cell graft to a child with acute lymphoblastic leukemia. Specimen: PBMCs from the stem cell graft donor, collected from the stem cell graft. This chain connects TRBV20-1 to TRBJ2-3; 10 nucleotides line up with TRBD2. Written as DNA, the CDR3 is TGCAGTGCTTCTCCTAGCGGGAGACGGGAAGATACGCAGTATTTT. Translation gives CSASPSGRREDTQYF.